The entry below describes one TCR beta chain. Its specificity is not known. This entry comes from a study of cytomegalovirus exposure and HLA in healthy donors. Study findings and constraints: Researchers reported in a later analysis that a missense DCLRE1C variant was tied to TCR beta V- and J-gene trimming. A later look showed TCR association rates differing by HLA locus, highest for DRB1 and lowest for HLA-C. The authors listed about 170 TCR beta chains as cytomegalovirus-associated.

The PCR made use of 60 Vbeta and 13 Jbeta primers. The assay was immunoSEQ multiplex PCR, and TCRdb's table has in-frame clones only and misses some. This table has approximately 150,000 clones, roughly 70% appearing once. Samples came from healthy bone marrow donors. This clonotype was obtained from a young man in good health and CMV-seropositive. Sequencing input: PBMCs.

In nucleotides, the CDR3 is TGTGCCTGGGGGACAGGGTTCTCCTACAATGAGCAGTTCTTC. Translated, it gives CAWGTGFSYNEQFF. This chain links TRBV30 with TRBJ2-1; 9 nucleotides align to TRBD1. CDR3 size: 14 residues. With V trimmed by 5 bases and J by 0 bases, 2 bases remained unmatched. Germline lookup yields CDR1 GTSNPN and CDR2 SVGIG (reference sequence).